Listed below are T cell receptor beta chains from one sample, sequenced in a study of cytomegalovirus exposure and HLA in healthy donors. TCRdb's table, derived via immunoSEQ multiplex PCR, lists solely in-frame clones and lacks some. This sample yields under 85,000 clones, of which roughly four fifths are seen a single time; over 20% belongs to the top ten. What was sequenced was PBMCs. These receptors all stem from a woman in her twenties or thirties in good health and CMV-seropositive. The CDR3 runs from the conserved cysteine through the conserved F or W. A D gene is named only where the DNA matches it firmly. Some rows mark clone size as missing; the rest say once, few, many or name a class of expanded clone.

d_gene: NA; abundance: NA; j_gene: TRBJ1-1; v_gene: TRBV30; CDR3nt: TGTGCCTGGCGTAGGGAGACAGGGAACACTGAAGCTTTCTTT; CDR3aa: CAWRRETGNTEAFF
d_gene: TRBD2; abundance: few; j_gene: TRBJ2-1; v_gene: TRBV7-6; CDR3nt: TGTGCCAGCAGCGACCTTAGGGCGGGAGAGAATAATGAGCAGTTCTTC; CDR3aa: CASSDLRAGENNEQFF
d_gene: TRBD1; abundance: NA; j_gene: TRBJ2-3; v_gene: TRBV30; CDR3nt: TGTGCCTGGAGTCCAGGGGGCCGCACAGATACGCAGTATTTT; CDR3aa: CAWSPGGRTDTQYF
d_gene: NA; abundance: NA; j_gene: TRBJ2-6; v_gene: TRBV2; CDR3nt: TGTGCCAGCAGGCCCGACAGCTCTGGGGCCAACGTCCTGACTTTC; CDR3aa: CASRPDSSGANVLTF
d_gene: NA; abundance: NA; j_gene: TRBJ2-7; v_gene: TRBV11-2; CDR3nt: TGTGCCAGCAGCTCCCGCGGAAAGTACGAGCAGTACTTC; CDR3aa: CASSSRGKYEQYF
d_gene: NA; abundance: NA; j_gene: TRBJ2-7; v_gene: TRBV29-1; CDR3nt: TGCAGCGTGGCGGGTCTAGCGAGCTACGAGCAGTACTTC; CDR3aa: CSVAGLASYEQYF
d_gene: NA; abundance: NA; j_gene: TRBJ1-5; v_gene: TRBV6-1; CDR3nt: TGTGCCAGCAGTGACGCAGGCCCCAGTCAGCCCCAGCATTTT; CDR3aa: CASSDAGPSQPQHF
d_gene: NA; abundance: NA; j_gene: TRBJ1-5; v_gene: TRBV9; CDR3nt: TGTGCCAGCAGCGTAGGCCCTGTCTATAGCAATCAGCCCCAGCATTTT; CDR3aa: CASSVGPVYSNQPQHF
d_gene: NA; abundance: NA; j_gene: TRBJ2-3; v_gene: TRBV30; CDR3nt: TGTGCCTCCAAAGATCGGGGAGATACGCAGTATTTT; CDR3aa: CASKDRGDTQYF
d_gene: NA; abundance: NA; j_gene: TRBJ1-5; v_gene: TRBV4-1; CDR3nt: TGCGCCAGCAGCCAAGACCCTCACAGGGAGCATCAGCCCCAGCATTTT; CDR3aa: CASSQDPHREHQPQHF
d_gene: TRBD2; abundance: NA; j_gene: TRBJ2-5; v_gene: TRBV13; CDR3nt: TGTGCCAGCAGCTTAACTAGCGGGGCCCGACAAGAGACCCAGTACTTC; CDR3aa: CASSLTSGARQETQYF
d_gene: NA; abundance: few; j_gene: TRBJ2-2; v_gene: TRBV7-3; CDR3nt: TGTGCCAGCAGCTTTGACGGGAGAGCGGGGGAGCTGTTTTTT; CDR3aa: CASSFDGRAGELFF
d_gene: TRBD1; abundance: NA; j_gene: TRBJ2-3; v_gene: TRBV4-3; CDR3nt: TGCGCCAGCAGCCAAGATATTACGGGACAGGGCTATACGCAGTATTTT; CDR3aa: CASSQDITGQGYTQYF
d_gene: NA; abundance: NA; j_gene: TRBJ1-1; v_gene: TRBV5-1; CDR3nt: TGCGCCAGCAGACCGTCGGGGGAAATGAACACTGAAGCTTTCTTT; CDR3aa: CASRPSGEMNTEAFF
d_gene: NA; abundance: NA; j_gene: TRBJ1-1; v_gene: TRBV6-5; CDR3nt: TGTGCCAGCAGTTACCATAGAGTAAACACTGAAGCTTTCTTT; CDR3aa: CASSYHRVNTEAFF
d_gene: NA; abundance: NA; j_gene: TRBJ2-1; v_gene: TRBV28; CDR3nt: TGTGCCAGTGCCACAGGGAGCTCCTACAATGAGCAGTTCTTC; CDR3aa: CASATGSSYNEQFF
d_gene: TRBD2; abundance: NA; j_gene: TRBJ2-7; v_gene: TRBV5-4; CDR3nt: TGTGCCAGCAGCTACAAAGGGACTAGCGGGAGGGCCCAGGACGAGCAGTACTTC; CDR3aa: CASSYKGTSGRAQDEQYF
d_gene: NA; abundance: once; j_gene: TRBJ1-1; v_gene: TRBV29-1; CDR3nt: TGCCGCGTTGACCAAGGGCGGAGGGCTGAAGCTTTCTTT; CDR3aa: CRVDQGRRAEAFF
d_gene: TRBD1; abundance: NA; j_gene: TRBJ1-6; v_gene: TRBV2; CDR3nt: TGTGCCAGGGGACTAGACAGGGGGCAGTCACCCCTCCACTTT; CDR3aa: CARGLDRGQSPLHF
d_gene: TRBD1; abundance: NA; j_gene: TRBJ1-5; v_gene: TRBV6-1; CDR3nt: TGTGCCAGCAGTGCTCAAATGGGACAGGGGGCTGGGCAGCCCCAGCATTTT; CDR3aa: CASSAQMGQGAGQPQHF
d_gene: TRBD1; abundance: NA; j_gene: TRBJ2-5; v_gene: TRBV28; CDR3nt: TGTGCCAGCAGTTTAGGGGGACAGCCGCAAGAGACCCAGTACTTC; CDR3aa: CASSLGGQPQETQYF
d_gene: TRBD2; abundance: NA; j_gene: TRBJ2-7; v_gene: TRBV27; CDR3nt: TGTGCCAGCAGCCTTGCCGGGACTAGTGGTTCCGAGCAGTACTTC; CDR3aa: CASSLAGTSGSEQYF
d_gene: TRBD1; abundance: NA; j_gene: TRBJ1-4; v_gene: TRBV7-9; CDR3nt: TGTGCCAGCAGCTTGGACAGGGCCACTAATGAAAAACTGTTTTTT; CDR3aa: CASSLDRATNEKLFF
d_gene: NA; abundance: NA; j_gene: TRBJ2-1; v_gene: TRBV21-1; CDR3nt: TGTGCCAGCAGCAAAGGGGACCAGCGGGGGCCGCATGAGCAGTTCTTC; CDR3aa: CASSKGDQRGPHEQFF
d_gene: NA; abundance: NA; j_gene: TRBJ2-1; v_gene: TRBV5-1; CDR3nt: TGCGCCAGCAGCTACGACAGCAGGGAGCAGTTCTTC; CDR3aa: CASSYDSREQFF
d_gene: NA; abundance: NA; j_gene: TRBJ1-1; v_gene: TRBV29-1; CDR3nt: TGCAGCGTTGGGCAGGGCCCAATGAACACTGAAGCTTTCTTT; CDR3aa: CSVGQGPMNTEAFF
d_gene: TRBD2; abundance: NA; j_gene: TRBJ2-3; v_gene: TRBV29-1; CDR3nt: TGCAGCGTGAGGGGACTATCTAGCACAGATACGCAGTATTTT; CDR3aa: CSVRGLSSTDTQYF
d_gene: TRBD2; abundance: NA; j_gene: TRBJ2-3; v_gene: TRBV28; CDR3nt: TGTGCCAGCAGCCCCCCCAGCGGGAGGAGCACAGATACGCAGTATTTT; CDR3aa: CASSPPSGRSTDTQYF
d_gene: NA; abundance: NA; j_gene: TRBJ2-1; v_gene: TRBV25-1; CDR3nt: TGTGCCAGCCGCAGACAGGCCTACAATGAGCAGTTCTTC; CDR3aa: CASRRQAYNEQFF
d_gene: NA; abundance: NA; j_gene: TRBJ1-3; v_gene: TRBV6-1; CDR3nt: TGTGCCAGCAGTGATGGATGGGACACTGGAAACACCATATATTTT; CDR3aa: CASSDGWDTGNTIYF
d_gene: NA; abundance: NA; j_gene: TRBJ2-1; v_gene: TRBV6-5; CDR3nt: TGTGCCAGCAGTTATAGGAGCGAGGGAAAGCAGTTCTTC; CDR3aa: CASSYRSEGKQFF
d_gene: NA; abundance: NA; j_gene: TRBJ2-6; v_gene: TRBV9; CDR3nt: TGTGCCAGCAGCGTGGCAATCTCTGGGGCCAACGTCCTGACTTTC; CDR3aa: CASSVAISGANVLTF
d_gene: NA; abundance: NA; j_gene: TRBJ1-2; v_gene: TRBV6-5; CDR3nt: TGTGCCAGCAGTTACGGGGACAACACACATGGCTACACCTTC; CDR3aa: CASSYGDNTHGYTF
d_gene: TRBD1; abundance: NA; j_gene: TRBJ2-2; v_gene: TRBV18; CDR3nt: TGTGCCAGCTCCCGGGACAGGGGCGACACCGGGGAGCTGTTTTTT; CDR3aa: CASSRDRGDTGELFF
d_gene: TRBD2; abundance: once; j_gene: TRBJ2-2; v_gene: TRBV6-6; CDR3nt: TGTGCCAGCAGTACCCAAGCGGGAGTAGGCACCGGGGAGCTGTTTTTT; CDR3aa: CASSTQAGVGTGELFF
d_gene: NA; abundance: NA; j_gene: TRBJ2-1; v_gene: TRBV6-1; CDR3nt: TGTGCCAGCAGGATTAGCCCTGAAAATGAGCAGTTCTTC; CDR3aa: CASRISPENEQFF
d_gene: NA; abundance: few; j_gene: TRBJ1-1; v_gene: TRBV7-9; CDR3nt: TGTGCCAGCAGCCCGCGACAGGACTACACTGAAGCTTTCTTT; CDR3aa: CASSPRQDYTEAFF
d_gene: NA; abundance: NA; j_gene: TRBJ1-2; v_gene: TRBV6-6; CDR3nt: TGTGCCAGCATCGAAAGGGGGACCGAGGGCTACACCTTC; CDR3aa: CASIERGTEGYTF
d_gene: NA; abundance: few; j_gene: TRBJ1-1; v_gene: TRBV28; CDR3nt: TGTGCCAGCAGTTTACCGGGGAACACTGAAGCTTTCTTT; CDR3aa: CASSLPGNTEAFF
d_gene: NA; abundance: NA; j_gene: TRBJ1-5; v_gene: TRBV4-1; CDR3nt: TGCGCCAGCAGCCCCCCCTTAAATCAGCCCCAGCATTTT; CDR3aa: CASSPPLNQPQHF
d_gene: NA; abundance: NA; j_gene: TRBJ2-6; v_gene: TRBV7-9; CDR3nt: TGTGCCAGCAGCTTAGGGGCGGGTGCTGGGGCCAACGTCCTGACTTTC; CDR3aa: CASSLGAGAGANVLTF
d_gene: TRBD1; abundance: NA; j_gene: TRBJ1-5; v_gene: TRBV15; CDR3nt: TGTGCCACCAGCAGAGACCTCAGGACAGGGAGGGATCAGCCCCAGCATTTT; CDR3aa: CATSRDLRTGRDQPQHF
d_gene: TRBD1; abundance: NA; j_gene: TRBJ2-3; v_gene: TRBV4-3; CDR3nt: TGCGCCAGCAGCCGAGACAGGGGGCGAAGTGCAGATACGCAGTATTTT; CDR3aa: CASSRDRGRSADTQYF
d_gene: TRBD1; abundance: NA; j_gene: TRBJ2-2; v_gene: TRBV2; CDR3nt: TGTGCCAGCAGTGAGGGGACAGTGAACACCGGGGAGCTGTTTTTT; CDR3aa: CASSEGTVNTGELFF
d_gene: TRBD2; abundance: NA; j_gene: TRBJ2-3; v_gene: TRBV30; CDR3nt: TGTGCCTGGAGTGCCCTGGGACTAAGCACAGATACGCAGTATTTT; CDR3aa: CAWSALGLSTDTQYF
d_gene: NA; abundance: NA; j_gene: TRBJ1-5; v_gene: TRBV25-1; CDR3nt: TGTGCCAGCAGTCCCCTTTCTAAATCTCAGCCCCAGCATTTT; CDR3aa: CASSPLSKSQPQHF
d_gene: TRBD2; abundance: NA; j_gene: TRBJ2-3; v_gene: TRBV28; CDR3nt: TGTGCCAGCAGTTTAGAACTAGCGGGAGGCGGGGATACGCAGTATTTT; CDR3aa: CASSLELAGGGDTQYF
d_gene: TRBD2; abundance: NA; j_gene: TRBJ2-1; v_gene: TRBV30; CDR3nt: TGTGCCTGGAGTGTACATTTCGGGAGTAGCGGGCCAGGCAATGAGCAGTTCTTC; CDR3aa: CAWSVHFGSSGPGNEQFF
d_gene: NA; abundance: NA; j_gene: TRBJ2-1; v_gene: TRBV29-1; CDR3nt: TGCAGCGTTGAAGGGGAGTCAATGGACAATGAGCAGTTCTTC; CDR3aa: CSVEGESMDNEQFF
d_gene: NA; abundance: NA; j_gene: TRBJ2-5; v_gene: TRBV10-1; CDR3nt: TGCGCCAGCAGTGACTCTTTCTCCAGGGGCCAAGAGACCCAGTACTTC; CDR3aa: CASSDSFSRGQETQYF
d_gene: NA; abundance: NA; j_gene: TRBJ1-1; v_gene: TRBV6-1; CDR3nt: TGTGCCAGCAGTGAAACAGGGCAGGCGGCTGAAGCTTTCTTT; CDR3aa: CASSETGQAAEAFF
d_gene: TRBD2; abundance: NA; j_gene: TRBJ2-3; v_gene: TRBV4-2; CDR3nt: TGTGCCAGCAGCCAAGATCGGGCTAGGAGCGGGGCCGCTAGCACAGATACGCAGTATTTT; CDR3aa: CASSQDRARSGAASTDTQYF
d_gene: NA; abundance: NA; j_gene: TRBJ2-5; v_gene: TRBV6-5; CDR3nt: TGTGCCAGCAGTTCTCTCCTTAGCAAGAAGCAAGAGACCCAGTACTTC; CDR3aa: CASSSLLSKKQETQYF
d_gene: NA; abundance: NA; j_gene: TRBJ2-7; v_gene: TRBV28; CDR3nt: TGTGCCAGCGTCTCAGGGTGGGGAAGCTCCTACGAGCAGTACTTC; CDR3aa: CASVSGWGSSYEQYF
d_gene: NA; abundance: NA; j_gene: TRBJ1-1; v_gene: TRBV5-6; CDR3nt: TGTGCCAGCAGCTTGGGCGGGAGGAACACTGAAGCTTTCTTT; CDR3aa: CASSLGGRNTEAFF